This TCR beta chain originates from a study of human T cells and chemical hapten exposure. At the level of the study: Across samples, TCR yields varied, mostly owing to small differences in pooled library volumes.

The study extracted total RNA from unfractionated whole blood. The library gave individual cDNA molecules unique molecular identifiers. Study processing details: There were a median of roughly 100,000 TCRs per sample, with a range from roughly 23,224 to 750,000. TCRdb redid the calling of the 5' RACE reads with MiXCR, one entry per CDR3 protein. These V and J calls derive from TCRdb rather than the authors' analysis. The table has about 140,000 distinct CDR3 sequences, 3.5% to 5% seen once. The table lists this clonotype with many counts. The antigen is undetermined. CDR1 and CDR2 from the germline V gene are DFQATT and SNEGSKA (reference sequence). This CDR3 contains 13 residues. V lost 3 bases and J lost 3, with 11 bases in between. The study, taken as a whole, reports: TCRs exceeding 1 in 1000 frequency stayed unchanged with DPC sensitization.

The rearrangement uses TRBV20-1 and TRBJ1-2; D is uncertain. The receptor was isolated from a female donor in good health. Written as DNA, the CDR3 is TGCAGTGCTAGCCCCGAAGGGTACTATGGCTACACCTTC. It is translated as CSASPEGYYGYTF.